This T cell receptor (beta chain) is from a study of identifying expanded T cells in peripheral blood. The repertoire was sequenced with immunoSEQ multiplex PCR; TCRdb's copy has only in-frame clones and lacks some. The profile shows 65,000 to 95,000 clones, roughly 84% of them singletons. The germline V gene has CDR1 SGHVS and CDR2 FQNEAQ. J lost 3 bases, V lost 2 bases, and 1 base had no gene match. The CDR3 has 14 residues. The TCR comes from a person between 18 and 75 years old in good health. The V call is TRBV7-8, the J call TRBJ2-7, with 10 bases matching TRBD2. Sequenced sample: blood. The CDR3 DNA follows: TGTGCCAGCAGCTTAAGGACTAGCGGCTACGAGCAGTACTTC. As protein: CASSLRTSGYEQYF.